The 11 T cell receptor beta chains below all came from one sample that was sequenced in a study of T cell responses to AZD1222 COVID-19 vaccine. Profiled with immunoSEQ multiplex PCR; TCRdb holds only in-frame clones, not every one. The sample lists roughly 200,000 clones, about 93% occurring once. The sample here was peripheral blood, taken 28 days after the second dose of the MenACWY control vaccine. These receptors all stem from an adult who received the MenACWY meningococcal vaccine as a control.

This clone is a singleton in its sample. CDR3 protein: CASSFSGAGTEAFF. CDR3 sequence (DNA): TGTGCCAGCAGCTTCAGCGGCGCAGGCACTGAAGCTTTCTTT. This chain connects TRBV9 to TRBJ1-1; D is uncertain. From germline, CDR1 is SGDLS and CDR2 YYNGEE. The CDR3 runs to 14 residues. Trimming stripped 4 bases from V and 4 bases from J, with 14 bases between.

The CDR3 nucleotides read TGTGCTAGTGGTTTGGGCCATCACAGGGGGGCTGCCTCGGGAAACACCATATATTTT. This codes for CASGLGHHRGAASGNTIYF. The rearrangement links TRBV12-5 to TRBJ1-3, with 8 bases lining up with TRBD1. The CDR3 has 19 residues. After removal of 1 base from V and 4 bases from J, the junction contained 15 bases not matched to a gene. Looked up from germline, CDR1 is LGHNT and CDR2 is FRNRAP.

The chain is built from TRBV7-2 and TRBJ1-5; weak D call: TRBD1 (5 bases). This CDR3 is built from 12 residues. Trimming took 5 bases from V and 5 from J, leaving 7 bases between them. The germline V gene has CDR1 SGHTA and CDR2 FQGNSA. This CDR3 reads CASSPRDQPQHF. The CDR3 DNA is TGTGCCAGCAGCCCCAGGGATCAGCCCCAGCATTTT.

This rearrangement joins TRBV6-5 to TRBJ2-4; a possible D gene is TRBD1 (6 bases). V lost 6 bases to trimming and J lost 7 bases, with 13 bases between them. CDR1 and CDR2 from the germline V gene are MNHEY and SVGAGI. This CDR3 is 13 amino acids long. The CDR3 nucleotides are TGTGCCAGCAGCCAGGGGTTTATGAACATTCAGTACTTC. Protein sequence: CASSQGFMNIQYF.

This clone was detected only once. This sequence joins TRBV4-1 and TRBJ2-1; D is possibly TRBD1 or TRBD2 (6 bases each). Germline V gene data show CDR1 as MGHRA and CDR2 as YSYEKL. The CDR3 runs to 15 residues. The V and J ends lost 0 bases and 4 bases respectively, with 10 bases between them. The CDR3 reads CASSQDWGAYNEQFF. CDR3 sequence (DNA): TGCGCCAGCAGCCAAGATTGGGGGGCATACAATGAGCAGTTCTTC.

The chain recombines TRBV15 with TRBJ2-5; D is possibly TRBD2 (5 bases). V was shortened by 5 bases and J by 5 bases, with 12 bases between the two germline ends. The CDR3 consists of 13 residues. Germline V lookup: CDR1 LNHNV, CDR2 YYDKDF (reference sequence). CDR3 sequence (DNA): TGTGCCACCAGCCGGCTAAAGCGGGAGACCCAGTACTTC. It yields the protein CATSRLKRETQYF.

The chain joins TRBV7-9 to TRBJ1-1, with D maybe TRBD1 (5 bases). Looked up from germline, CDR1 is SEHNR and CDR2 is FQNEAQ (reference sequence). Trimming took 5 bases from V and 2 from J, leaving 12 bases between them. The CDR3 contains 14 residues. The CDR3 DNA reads TGTGCCAGCAGCCCAGGGACCAAAAACACTGAAGCTTTCTTT. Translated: CASSPGTKNTEAFF.

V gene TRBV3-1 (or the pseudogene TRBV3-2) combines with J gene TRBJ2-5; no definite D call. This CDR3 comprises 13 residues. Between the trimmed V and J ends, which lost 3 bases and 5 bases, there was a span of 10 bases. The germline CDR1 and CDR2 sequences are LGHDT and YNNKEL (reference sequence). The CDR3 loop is CASSQSLTETQYF. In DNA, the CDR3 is TGTGCCAGCAGCCAGAGCTTAACGGAGACCCAGTACTTC.

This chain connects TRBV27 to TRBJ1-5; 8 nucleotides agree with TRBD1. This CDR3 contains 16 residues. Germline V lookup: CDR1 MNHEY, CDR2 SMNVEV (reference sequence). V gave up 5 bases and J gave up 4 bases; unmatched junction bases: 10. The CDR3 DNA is TGTGCCAGCAGTGGGATAGACAGGGGAAGAAATCAGCCCCAGCATTTT. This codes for CASSGIDRGRNQPQHF.

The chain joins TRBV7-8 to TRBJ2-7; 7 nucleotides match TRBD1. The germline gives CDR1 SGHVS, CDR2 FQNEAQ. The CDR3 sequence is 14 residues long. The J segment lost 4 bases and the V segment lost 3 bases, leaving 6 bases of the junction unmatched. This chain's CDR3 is CASSLVGTAYEQYF. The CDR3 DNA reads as TGTGCCAGCAGCTTGGTAGGGACAGCTTACGAGCAGTACTTC.

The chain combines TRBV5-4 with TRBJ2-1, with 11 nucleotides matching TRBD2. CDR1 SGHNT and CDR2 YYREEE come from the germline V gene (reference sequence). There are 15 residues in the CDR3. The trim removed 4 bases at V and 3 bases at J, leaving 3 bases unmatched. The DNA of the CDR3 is TGTGCCAGCAGCCTGGGACTAGCGGACTACAATGAGCAGTTCTTC. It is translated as CASSLGLADYNEQFF. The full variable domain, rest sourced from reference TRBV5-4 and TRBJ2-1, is ETGVTQSPTHLIKTRGQQVTLRCSSQSGHNTVSWYQQALGQGPQFIFQYYREEENGRGNFPPRFSGLQFPNYSSELNVNALELDDSALYLCASSLGLADYNEQFFGPGTRLTVL.